The TCR beta chain under discussion was sequenced for a study of T cells expressing NK-cell markers. The CDR3 contains 14 residues. CDR1 is LNHDA and CDR2 is SQIVND in the germline V gene (reference sequence). One entry per CDR3 protein, without DNA, is what TCRdb gives after re-calling the 5' RACE reads. Its clone listing holds about 110,000 distinct CDR3 sequences. The source is a woman aged 18-70 years in good health. The rearrangement links TRBV19 to TRBJ2-7; TCRdb's D call, TRBD2, is unchecked because there is no DNA. Source material: blood T cells: a sorted CD56 or NKG2C T cell subset, CD4+ or CD8+ T cells, or bulk PBMC T cells (not recorded which). The CDR3 sequence: CASSISGRDYEQYF.